This T cell receptor (beta chain) was recorded in a study of blood T cell repertoires in COVID-19. Turning to the study itself: Specimens from acute and convalescent COVID-19 originated in the United States, Italy and Spain. PBMCs, B-cell-depleted T cells, or T cells provided the cDNA or gDNA that made up the material.

Per the authors' pipeline: Reference gene primer amplification yielded estimated nucleated cell counts. Generated by immunoSEQ multiplex PCR, the TCRdb table keeps only in-frame clones and is missing some. V and J calls and clone size come straight from that table; D and trimming were deduced from the DNA. The sample yields 19,000 or so clones, roughly 90% seen once. The CDR3 consists of 15 residues. Trimming left V 3 bases short and J 5 bases short, with 17 bases between. Per germline, CDR1 SGHNT and CDR2 YYREEE (reference sequence). The chain employs TRBV5-4 and TRBJ1-1, with a weak D call TRBD1 (5 bases). The specimen sequenced was peripheral blood. The source of this sequence is a man aged 40-50 years with active COVID-19. This CDR3 reads CASSSKTAPRTEAFF. The CDR3 DNA reads as TGTGCCAGCAGCTCGAAGACAGCCCCGCGGACTGAAGCTTTCTTT.